Described below is a single TCR beta chain sequence and its context. Its antigen is undetermined. The CDR3 sequence is 13 residues long. Germline V gene sequence: CDR1 SNHLY, CDR2 FYNNEI. V was clipped by 6 bases and J by 4 bases, with 12 bases between them. The sample comes from a study of T cell responses to AZD1222 COVID-19 vaccine. Study context: Some second doses came at about 4 weeks and others at about 12 weeks; these were pooled. Study-wide results and limits: Baseline seropositives among AZD1222 recipients totaled only 5 to 7.

The data were produced by immunoSEQ multiplex PCR, yet TCRdb's version contains in-frame clones alone and is incomplete. Seen here are some 86,000 clones, roughly 80% observed once, and the top ten hold 21%. The TCR comes from an adult in good health. Sample: peripheral blood, taken on day 0 of AZD1222 vaccination. The J gene is TRBJ2-5, the V gene TRBV2; tentatively, D is TRBD1 (7 bases). CDR3 amino acids: CASSAGGTETQYF. The CDR3 DNA sequence: TGTGCCAGCAGCGCAGGGGGGACAGAGACCCAGTACTTC. The full variable domain, completed using reference TRBV2 and TRBJ2-5, is EPEVTQTPSHQVTQMGQEVILRCVPISNHLYFYWYRQILGQKVEFLVSFYNNEISEKSEIFDDQFSVERPDGSNFTLKIRSTKLEDSAMYFCASSAGGTETQYFGPGTRLLVL.